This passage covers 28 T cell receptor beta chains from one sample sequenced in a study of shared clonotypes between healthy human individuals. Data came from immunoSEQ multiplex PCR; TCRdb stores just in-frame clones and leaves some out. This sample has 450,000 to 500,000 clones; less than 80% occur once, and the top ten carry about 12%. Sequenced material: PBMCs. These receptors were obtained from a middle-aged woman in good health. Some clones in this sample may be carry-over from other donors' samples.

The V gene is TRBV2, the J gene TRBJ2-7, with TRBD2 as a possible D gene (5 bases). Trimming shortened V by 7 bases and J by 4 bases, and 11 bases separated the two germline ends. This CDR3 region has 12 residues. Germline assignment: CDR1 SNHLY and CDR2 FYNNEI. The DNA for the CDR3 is TGTGCCAGCAAAGTCCTAGCTTACGAGCAGTACTTC. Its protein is CASKVLAYEQYF.

The CDR3 region has the DNA TGTGCCAGCAGTCCCATTATGGGACCAGACTCTGGAAACACCATATATTTT. It encodes CASSPIMGPDSGNTIYF. V and J are TRBV28 and TRBJ1-3; D possibly corresponds to TRBD1 (5 bases). Germline V gene lookup returns CDR1 MDHEN and CDR2 SYDVKM. The V end lost 5 bases, the J end lost 0 bases, and 17 bases lay between the germline ends. The CDR3 covers 17 residues.

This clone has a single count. CDR3 coding DNA: TGTGCCATCAGTGACGGGACAGTCTATAGCAATCAGCCCCAGCATTTT. This sequence encodes CAISDGTVYSNQPQHF. The V call is TRBV10-3, the J call TRBJ1-5; 7 nucleotides match TRBD1. Per germline, CDR1 ENHRY and CDR2 SYGVKD. The CDR3 sequence is 16 residues long. Germline trimming cut 3 bases from V and 0 bases from J; bases unmatched to any gene: 5.

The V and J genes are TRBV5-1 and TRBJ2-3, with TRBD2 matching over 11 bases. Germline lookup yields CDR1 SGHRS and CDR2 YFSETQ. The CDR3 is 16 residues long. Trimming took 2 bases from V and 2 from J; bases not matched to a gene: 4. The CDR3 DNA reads TGCGCCAGCAGCTTCGAACTAGCGGGAGTCACAGATACGCAGTATTTT. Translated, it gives CASSFELAGVTDTQYF.

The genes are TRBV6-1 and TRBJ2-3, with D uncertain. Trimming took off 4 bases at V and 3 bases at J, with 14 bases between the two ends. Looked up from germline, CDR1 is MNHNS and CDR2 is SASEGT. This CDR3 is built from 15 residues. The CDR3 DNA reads TGTGCCAGCAGTGTAGGGAATTTTGCGACAGATACGCAGTATTTT. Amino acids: CASSVGNFATDTQYF.

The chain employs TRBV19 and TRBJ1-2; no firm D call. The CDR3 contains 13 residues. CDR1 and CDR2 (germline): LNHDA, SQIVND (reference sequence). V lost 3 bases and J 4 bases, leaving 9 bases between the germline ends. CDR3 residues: CASSIGILYGYTF. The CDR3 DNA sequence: TGTGCCAGTAGTATTGGCATACTCTATGGCTACACCTTC.

The CDR3 DNA is TGTGCCAGCAGGAGCGCCACGGGGAGGGCCTTATTTAGAGAGACCCAGTACTTC. Its translation is CASRSATGRALFRETQYF. This chain joins TRBV28 and TRBJ2-5, with 7 bases identical to TRBD2. V trimming: 6 bases; J trimming: 4 bases; junction bases outside the gene matches: 20. The CDR3 has 18 amino acids. CDR1 is MDHEN and CDR2 is SYDVKM in the germline V gene.

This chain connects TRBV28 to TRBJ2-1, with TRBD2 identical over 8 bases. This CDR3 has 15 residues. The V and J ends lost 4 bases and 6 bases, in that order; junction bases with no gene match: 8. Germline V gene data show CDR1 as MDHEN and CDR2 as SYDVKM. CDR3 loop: CASSYGTRGFNEQFF. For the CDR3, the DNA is TGTGCCAGCAGTTACGGGACTAGGGGATTCAATGAGCAGTTCTTC.

CDR3 nucleotides: TGTGCCAGCAGCCCCTCTCCGGCCTCTGGAAACACCATATATTTT. Protein product: CASSPSPASGNTIYF. V and J are TRBV5-4 and TRBJ1-3; D uncertain. CDR1 is SGHNT and CDR2 is YYREEE in the germline V gene (reference sequence). The CDR3 loop spans 15 amino acids. V lost 4 bases to trimming and J lost 0 bases, with 11 bases between them.

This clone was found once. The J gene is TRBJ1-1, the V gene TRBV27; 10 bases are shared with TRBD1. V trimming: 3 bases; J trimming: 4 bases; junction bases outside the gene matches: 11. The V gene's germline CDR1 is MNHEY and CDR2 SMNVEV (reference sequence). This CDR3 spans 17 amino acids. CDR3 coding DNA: TGTGCCAGCAGTTTTGAACGGTTGCGGGACAGGGGCACTGAAGCTTTCTTT. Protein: CASSFERLRDRGTEAFF.

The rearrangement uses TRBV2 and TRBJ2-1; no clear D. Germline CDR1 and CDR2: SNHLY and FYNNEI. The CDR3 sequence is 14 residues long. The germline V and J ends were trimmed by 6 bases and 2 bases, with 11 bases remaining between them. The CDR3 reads CASSYGRAYNEQFF. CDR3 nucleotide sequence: TGTGCCAGCAGCTACGGCCGGGCCTACAATGAGCAGTTCTTC.

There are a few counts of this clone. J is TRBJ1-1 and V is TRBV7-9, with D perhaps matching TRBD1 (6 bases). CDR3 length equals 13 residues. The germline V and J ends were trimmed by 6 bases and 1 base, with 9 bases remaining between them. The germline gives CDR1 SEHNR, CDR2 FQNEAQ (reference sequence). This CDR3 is CASSMDRNTEAFF. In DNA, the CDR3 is TGTGCCAGCAGTATGGACAGGAACACTGAAGCTTTCTTT.

This CDR3 is CASSYGARLDTQYF. In nucleotides, the CDR3 is TGTGCCAGCAGTTACGGGGCCAGGCTTGATACGCAGTATTTT. The chain joins TRBV6-5 to TRBJ2-3; tentative D call: TRBD1 (5 bases). The CDR3 covers 14 residues. Between the trimmed V and J ends, which lost 2 bases and 6 bases, there was a span of 12 bases. Germline CDR1 MNHEY, CDR2 SVGAGI.

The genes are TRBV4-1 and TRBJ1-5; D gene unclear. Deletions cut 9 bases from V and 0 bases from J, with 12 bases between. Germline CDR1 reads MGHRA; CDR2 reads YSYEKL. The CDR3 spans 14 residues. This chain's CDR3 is CASERQYSNQPQHF. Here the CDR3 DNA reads TGCGCCAGTGAGCGGCAGTATAGCAATCAGCCCCAGCATTTT.

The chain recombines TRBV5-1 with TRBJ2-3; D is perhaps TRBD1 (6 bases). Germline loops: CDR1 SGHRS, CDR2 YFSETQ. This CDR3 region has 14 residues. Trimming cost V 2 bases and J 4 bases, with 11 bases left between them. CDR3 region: CASSLGGVADTQYF. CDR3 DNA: TGCGCCAGCAGCTTAGGGGGAGTGGCAGATACGCAGTATTTT.

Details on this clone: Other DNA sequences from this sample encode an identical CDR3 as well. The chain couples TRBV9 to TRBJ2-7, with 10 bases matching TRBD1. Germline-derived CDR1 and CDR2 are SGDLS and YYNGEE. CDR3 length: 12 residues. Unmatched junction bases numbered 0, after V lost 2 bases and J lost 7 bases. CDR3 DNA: TGTGCCAGCAGCGTGGGACAGGGGGAGCAGTACTTC. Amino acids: CASSVGQGEQYF.

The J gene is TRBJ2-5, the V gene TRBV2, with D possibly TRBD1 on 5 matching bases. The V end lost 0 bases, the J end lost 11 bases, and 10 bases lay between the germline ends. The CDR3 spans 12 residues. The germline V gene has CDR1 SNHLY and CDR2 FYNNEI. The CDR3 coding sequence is TGTGCCAGCAGTGAAGCGCAGGGCAAACAGTACTTC. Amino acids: CASSEAQGKQYF.

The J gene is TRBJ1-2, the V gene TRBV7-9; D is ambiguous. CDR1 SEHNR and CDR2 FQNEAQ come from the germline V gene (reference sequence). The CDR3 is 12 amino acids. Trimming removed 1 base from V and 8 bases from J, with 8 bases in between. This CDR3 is CASSLDSGGYTF. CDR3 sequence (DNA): TGTGCCAGCAGCTTAGACAGTGGCGGCTACACCTTC.

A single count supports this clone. The CDR3 coding sequence is TGTGCCAGCAGCTTATGGACAGGGGATTCACCCCTCCACTTT. Its protein product is CASSLWTGDSPLHF. The rearrangement uses TRBV7-4 and TRBJ1-6; TRBD1 matches 9 bases. This CDR3 is 14 amino acids long. Trimming removed 2 bases from V and 8 bases from J; junction bases left unmatched: 1. The germline gives CDR1 SGHVT, CDR2 SQSDAQ. Supplemented by reference TRBV7-4 and TRBJ1-6, the full variable domain reads GAGVSQSPRYKVAKRGRDVALRCDSISGHVTLYWYRQTLGQGSEVLTYSQSDAQRDKSGRPSGRFSAERPERSVSTLKIQRTEQGDSAVYLCASSLWTGDSPLHFGNGTRLTVT.

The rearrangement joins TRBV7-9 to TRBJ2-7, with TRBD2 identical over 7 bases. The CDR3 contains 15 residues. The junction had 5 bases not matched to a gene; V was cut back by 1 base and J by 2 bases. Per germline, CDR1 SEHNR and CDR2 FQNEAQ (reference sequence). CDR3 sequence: CASSLGLAVAYEQYF. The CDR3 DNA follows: TGTGCCAGCAGCTTAGGGCTAGCGGTTGCCTACGAGCAGTACTTC.

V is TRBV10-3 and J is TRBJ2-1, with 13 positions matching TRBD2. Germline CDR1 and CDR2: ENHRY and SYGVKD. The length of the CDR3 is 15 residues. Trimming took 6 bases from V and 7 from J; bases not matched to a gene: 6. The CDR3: CAISQGLAGRNEQFF. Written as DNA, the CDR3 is TGTGCCATCAGCCAGGGACTAGCGGGAAGAAATGAGCAGTTCTTC.

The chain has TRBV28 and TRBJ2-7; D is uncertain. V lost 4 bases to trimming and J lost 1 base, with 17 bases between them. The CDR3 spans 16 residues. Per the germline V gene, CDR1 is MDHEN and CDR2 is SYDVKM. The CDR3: CASSSPSLVPSYEQYF. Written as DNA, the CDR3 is TGTGCCAGCAGTTCCCCCTCTCTGGTACCGTCCTACGAGCAGTACTTC.

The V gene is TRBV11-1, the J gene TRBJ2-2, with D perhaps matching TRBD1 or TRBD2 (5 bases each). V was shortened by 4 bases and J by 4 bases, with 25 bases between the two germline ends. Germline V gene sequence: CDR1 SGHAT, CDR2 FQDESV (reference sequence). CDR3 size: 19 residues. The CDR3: CASSSPPGTGLTGTGELFF. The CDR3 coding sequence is TGTGCCAGCAGCTCCCCTCCGGGGACGGGCCTCACGGGCACCGGGGAGCTGTTTTTT.

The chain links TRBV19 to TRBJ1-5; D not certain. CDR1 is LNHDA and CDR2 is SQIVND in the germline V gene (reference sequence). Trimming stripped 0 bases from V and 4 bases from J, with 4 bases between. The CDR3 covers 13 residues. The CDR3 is CASSIEENQPQHF. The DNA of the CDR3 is TGTGCCAGTAGTATAGAAGAAAATCAGCCCCAGCATTTT.

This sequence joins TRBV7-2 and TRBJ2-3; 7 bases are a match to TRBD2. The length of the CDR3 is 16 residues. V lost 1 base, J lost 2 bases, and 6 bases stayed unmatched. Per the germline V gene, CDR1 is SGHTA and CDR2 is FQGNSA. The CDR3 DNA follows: TGTGCCAGCAGCTTAGTCGGGGGGACGAACACAGATACGCAGTATTTT. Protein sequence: CASSLVGGTNTDTQYF. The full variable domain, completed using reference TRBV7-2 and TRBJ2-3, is GAGVSQSPSNKVTEKGKDVELRCDPISGHTALYWYRQSLGQGLEFLIYFQGNSAPDKSGLPSDRFSAERTGGSVSTLTIQRTQQEDSAVYLCASSLVGGTNTDTQYFGPGTRLTVL.

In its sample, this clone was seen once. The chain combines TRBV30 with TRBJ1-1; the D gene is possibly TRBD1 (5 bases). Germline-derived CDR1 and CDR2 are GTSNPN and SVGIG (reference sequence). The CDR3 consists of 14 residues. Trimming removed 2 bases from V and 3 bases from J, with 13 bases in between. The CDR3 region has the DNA TGTGCCTGGAGTCCCCGGGACGTGCACACTGAAGCTTTCTTT. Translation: CAWSPRDVHTEAFF.

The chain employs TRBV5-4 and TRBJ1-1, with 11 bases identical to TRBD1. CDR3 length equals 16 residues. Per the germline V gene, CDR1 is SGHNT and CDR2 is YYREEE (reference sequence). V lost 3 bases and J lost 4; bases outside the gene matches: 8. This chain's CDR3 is CASSYPGQGVATEAFF. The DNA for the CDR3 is TGTGCCAGCAGCTACCCGGGACAGGGGGTTGCCACTGAAGCTTTCTTT.

CDR3 DNA sequence: TGTGCCAGCAGTTACTCTTTCGGTTTAGGACCAGATACGCAGTATTTT. Its protein product is CASSYSFGLGPDTQYF. The rearrangement links TRBV6-5 to TRBJ2-3; no clear D. The CDR3 is 16 residues long. Germline V gene lookup returns CDR1 MNHEY and CDR2 SVGAGI. The V and J ends lost 0 bases and 4 bases respectively, with 14 bases between them.